The rows below give T cell receptor beta chains drawn from one sample of a study of healthy donors' naive CD4 and CD8 T cells. MiXCR was run by TCRdb on the reads, yielding one entry per CDR3 protein. The data show approximately 180,000 distinct CDR3 sequences, 74% seen once. The sequenced sample was naive CD4+ and CD8+ T cells sorted from blood, pooled from several donors. These receptors came from a pool of human donors in good health; the sample pools cells from several healthy donors. The CDR3 runs from the conserved cysteine through the conserved F or W. The order of the fields is clone size, D gene, V gene, J gene, CDR3 DNA, CDR3 protein. D genes are given only for firm matches. Clone size is shown for a subset of rows, as once, few, many or a class of expanded clone.

abundance: .; d_gene: TRBD2; v_gene: TRBV4-1; j_gene: TRBJ2-1; CDR3nt: TGCGCCAGCAGCCAAGATCTTAGCGGGAGGGCCGGGAATGAGCAGTTCTTC; CDR3aa: CASSQDLSGRAGNEQFF
abundance: .; d_gene: TRBD2; v_gene: TRBV27; j_gene: TRBJ2-1; CDR3nt: TGTGCCAGCAGTTTATGGGCGGGAGGGCCCTACAATGAGCAGTTCTTC; CDR3aa: CASSLWAGGPYNEQFF
abundance: .; d_gene: .; v_gene: TRBV29-1; j_gene: TRBJ1-1; CDR3nt: TGCAGCGTTGCAGCCAGGGTGGACACTGAAGCTTTCTTT; CDR3aa: CSVAARVDTEAFF
abundance: .; d_gene: TRBD2; v_gene: TRBV6-5; j_gene: TRBJ2-3; CDR3nt: TGTGCCAGCAGTTATGACGGGCTAGGACTAGTCTCGGATACGCAGTATTTT; CDR3aa: CASSYDGLGLVSDTQYF
abundance: few; d_gene: .; v_gene: TRBV30; j_gene: TRBJ1-1; CDR3nt: TGTGCCTTTGACAGGACAATCATGAACACTGAAGCTTTCTTT; CDR3aa: CAFDRTIMNTEAFF
abundance: once; d_gene: .; v_gene: TRBV6-5; j_gene: TRBJ1-6; CDR3nt: TGTGCCAGCAGTTACTCGCGGGGGAGCTCCTATAATTCACCCCTCCACTTT; CDR3aa: CASSYSRGSSYNSPLHF
abundance: .; d_gene: TRBD1; v_gene: TRBV20-1; j_gene: TRBJ1-5; CDR3nt: TGCAGTGCTATGTCTGGGACAGGGCCCTCCGTGCCCCAGCATTTT; CDR3aa: CSAMSGTGPSVPQHF
abundance: .; d_gene: .; v_gene: TRBV20-1; j_gene: TRBJ2-2; CDR3nt: TGCAGTGCTAGAGTCTCACCAGCAAAGAACACCGGGGAGCTGTTTTTT; CDR3aa: CSARVSPAKNTGELFF
abundance: .; d_gene: TRBD2; v_gene: TRBV11-2; j_gene: TRBJ2-2; CDR3nt: TGTGCCAGCAGCTTAGGAGTGACTAGCGGGAGGGAGAACACCGGGGAGCTGTTTTTT; CDR3aa: CASSLGVTSGRENTGELFF
abundance: .; d_gene: .; v_gene: TRBV29-1; j_gene: TRBJ1-1; CDR3nt: TGCAGCGGACTAGGGCGAAATGGCGCTGAAGCTTTCTTT; CDR3aa: CSGLGRNGAEAFF
abundance: .; d_gene: TRBD2; v_gene: TRBV10-3; j_gene: TRBJ2-1; CDR3nt: TGTGCCATCACGGGGCTAGCGGATGAGCAGTTCTTC; CDR3aa: CAITGLADEQFF
abundance: .; d_gene: .; v_gene: TRBV10-3; j_gene: TRBJ1-2; CDR3nt: TGTGCCATCAGTGACGGGGAGGGAGCTAACTATGGCTACACCTTC; CDR3aa: CAISDGEGANYGYTF
abundance: .; d_gene: .; v_gene: TRBV19; j_gene: TRBJ2-5; CDR3nt: TGTGCCAGTAGGTCTTTGGTAGGGGCGGAAGAGACCCAGTACTTC; CDR3aa: CASRSLVGAEETQYF
abundance: .; d_gene: TRBD2; v_gene: TRBV25-1; j_gene: TRBJ2-1; CDR3nt: TGTGCCTCAAGCGGGGCTACCTACAATGAGCAGTTCTTC; CDR3aa: CASSGATYNEQFF
abundance: .; d_gene: TRBD1; v_gene: TRBV19; j_gene: TRBJ2-1; CDR3nt: TGTGCCAGTAGTATATTGGACAGGGATCACAATGAGCAGTTCTTC; CDR3aa: CASSILDRDHNEQFF
abundance: .; d_gene: .; v_gene: TRBV29-1; j_gene: TRBJ2-7; CDR3nt: TGCAGCGTTGCACCTACTGGAACCTACGAGCAGTACTTC; CDR3aa: CSVAPTGTYEQYF
abundance: .; d_gene: .; v_gene: TRBV27; j_gene: TRBJ2-1; CDR3nt: TGTGCCAGCAGTTTATCCCCAGTGAGCTACAATGAGCAGTTCTTC; CDR3aa: CASSLSPVSYNEQFF
abundance: .; d_gene: TRBD1; v_gene: TRBV19; j_gene: TRBJ2-7; CDR3nt: TGTGCCAGTAGTACTGGGGGACAGAGGGGCGAGCAGTACTTC; CDR3aa: CASSTGGQRGEQYF
abundance: .; d_gene: .; v_gene: TRBV30; j_gene: TRBJ2-7; CDR3nt: TGTGCCTGGAAAGGGTTCTCCTACGAGCAGTACTTC; CDR3aa: CAWKGFSYEQYF
abundance: .; d_gene: .; v_gene: TRBV29-1; j_gene: TRBJ2-3; CDR3nt: TGCAGCGTTGAATTCTTGTCAGTTCTAGCGGATACGCAGTATTTT; CDR3aa: CSVEFLSVLADTQYF
abundance: .; d_gene: .; v_gene: TRBV28; j_gene: TRBJ2-1; CDR3nt: TGTGCCAGCAGTTCCCGGGACTTCTTCTACAATGAGCAGTTCTTC; CDR3aa: CASSSRDFFYNEQFF
abundance: .; d_gene: .; v_gene: TRBV5-6; j_gene: TRBJ1-6; CDR3nt: TGTGCCAGCAGCTTTAACAGGGACCGTTCACCCCTCCACTTT; CDR3aa: CASSFNRDRSPLHF
abundance: .; d_gene: TRBD1; v_gene: TRBV12-5; j_gene: TRBJ2-1; CDR3nt: TGTGCTAGTGGTCCAGGGGGCAATGAGCAGTTCTTC; CDR3aa: CASGPGGNEQFF
abundance: .; d_gene: .; v_gene: TRBV6-5; j_gene: TRBJ1-5; CDR3nt: TGTGCCAGCAGGGACTCCGGGTTGGAGCCCCAGCATTTT; CDR3aa: CASRDSGLEPQHF
abundance: few; d_gene: .; v_gene: TRBV19; j_gene: TRBJ1-2; CDR3nt: TGTGCCAGTAGTTCCCCAGGGGAATTGTGGTACACCTTC; CDR3aa: CASSSPGELWYTF
abundance: .; d_gene: TRBD1; v_gene: TRBV30; j_gene: TRBJ1-2; CDR3nt: TGTGCCTGGAATGACCAGGGGGACTATGGCTACACCTTC; CDR3aa: CAWNDQGDYGYTF
abundance: .; d_gene: .; v_gene: TRBV6-5; j_gene: TRBJ2-6; CDR3nt: TGTGCCAGTAAATCGAGAGGACCTGGGGCCAACGTCCTGACTTTC; CDR3aa: CASKSRGPGANVLTF
abundance: .; d_gene: .; v_gene: TRBV20-1; j_gene: TRBJ1-5; CDR3nt: TGCAGTGCTAGGTATCTCCTCCAAGCAGGGAATAGCAATCAGCCCCAGCATTTT; CDR3aa: CSARYLLQAGNSNQPQHF
abundance: few; d_gene: .; v_gene: TRBV27; j_gene: TRBJ2-5; CDR3nt: TGTGCCAGCAGCTGGGCGGCCGGGGGGACCCAGTACTTC; CDR3aa: CASSWAAGGTQYF
abundance: .; d_gene: .; v_gene: TRBV27; j_gene: TRBJ1-1; CDR3nt: TGTGCCAGCAGGCCGGGACAAGAGAACACTGAAGCTTTCTTT; CDR3aa: CASRPGQENTEAFF
abundance: .; d_gene: TRBD1; v_gene: TRBV6-5; j_gene: TRBJ1-1; CDR3nt: TGTGCCAGCAGTTGGACAGGGGCTGACACTGAAGCTTTCTTT; CDR3aa: CASSWTGADTEAFF
abundance: .; d_gene: TRBD1; v_gene: TRBV29-1; j_gene: TRBJ2-1; CDR3nt: TGCAGCGCTGACAGGGTCGATGAGCAGTTCTTC; CDR3aa: CSADRVDEQFF
abundance: .; d_gene: .; v_gene: TRBV20-1; j_gene: TRBJ1-1; CDR3nt: TGCAGTGCTAGGTGTGAGAGGAACACTGAAGCTTTCTTT; CDR3aa: CSARCERNTEAFF